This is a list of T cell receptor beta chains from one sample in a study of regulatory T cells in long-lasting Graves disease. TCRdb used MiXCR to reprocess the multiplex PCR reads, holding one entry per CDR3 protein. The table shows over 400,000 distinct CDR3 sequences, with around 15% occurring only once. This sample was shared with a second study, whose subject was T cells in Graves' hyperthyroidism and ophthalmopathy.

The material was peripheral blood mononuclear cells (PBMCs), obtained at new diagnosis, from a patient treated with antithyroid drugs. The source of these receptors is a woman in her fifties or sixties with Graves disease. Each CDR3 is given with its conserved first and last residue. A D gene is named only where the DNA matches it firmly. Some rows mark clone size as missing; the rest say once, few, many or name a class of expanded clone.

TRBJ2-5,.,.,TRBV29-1,CSVGDSEETQYF,TGCAGCGTGGGGGACTCGGAGGAGACCCAGTACTTC
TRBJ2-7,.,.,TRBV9,CASSAPGTPYEQYF,TGTGCCAGCAGCGCCCCCGGGACACCCTACGAGCAGTACTTC
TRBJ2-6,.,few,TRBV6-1,CASVYLEASGANVLTF,TGTGCCAGCGTCTACTTGGAGGCGTCTGGGGCCAACGTCCTGACTTTC
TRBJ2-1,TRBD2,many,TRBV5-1,CASSYRTSGKIVTYNEQFF,TGCGCCAGCAGCTATCGGACTAGCGGGAAAATCGTTACCTACAATGAGCAGTTCTTC
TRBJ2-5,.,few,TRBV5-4,CASSIQGGGVETQYF,TGTGCCAGCAGCATACAGGGGGGGGGGGTAGAGACCCAGTACTTC
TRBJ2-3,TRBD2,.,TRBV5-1,CASSFAARGGDTQYF,TGCGCCAGCAGCTTCGCGGCCCGGGGGGGAGATACGCAGTATTTT
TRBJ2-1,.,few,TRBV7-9,CASSFPFGKDEQFF,TGTGCCAGCAGCTTTCCTTTCGGGAAAGATGAGCAATTCTTC
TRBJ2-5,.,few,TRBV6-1,CASTLNPAGWETQYF,TGTGCCAGCACCCTAAATCCAGCGGGTTGGGAGACCCAGTACTTC
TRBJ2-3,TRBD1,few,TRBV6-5,CASSYGDRGLIDTQYF,TGTGCCAGCAGTTACGGGGACAGGGGGCTAATAGATACGCAGTATTTT
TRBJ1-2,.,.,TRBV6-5,CASSYSRASYGYTF,TGTGCCAGCAGTTACTCGAGAGCTTCGTATGGCTACACCTTC
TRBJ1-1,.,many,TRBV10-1,CASSEQQNTEAFF,TGCGCCAGCAGTGAGCAACAGAACACTGAAGCTTTCTTT
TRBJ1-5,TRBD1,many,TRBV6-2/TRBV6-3,CASSYSRDRDLLLQPQHF,TGTGCCAGCAGTTACTCCAGGGACAGGGATCTCCTTCTACAGCCCCAGCATTTT
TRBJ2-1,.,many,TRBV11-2,CASSFNINNEQFF,TGTGCCAGCAGCTTCAATATTAACAATGAGCAGTTCTTC
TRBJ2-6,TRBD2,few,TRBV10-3,CAIRVGETSGPGANVLTF,TGTGCCATCAGAGTGGGGGAGACTAGCGGGCCTGGGGCCAACGTCCTGACTTTC
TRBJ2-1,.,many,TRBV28,CASSLGPTVINEQFF,TGTGCCAGCAGCTTGGGCCCGACGGTCATCAATGAGCAGTTCTTC
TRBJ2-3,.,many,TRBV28,CASSGDGTDTQYF,TGTGCCAGCAGTGGCGACGGCACAGATACGCAGTATTTT
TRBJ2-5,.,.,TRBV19,CASSRRSRETQYF,TGTGCCAGTAGTAGGCGGTCGCGGGAGACCCAGTACTTC
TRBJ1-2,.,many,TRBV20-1,CSAKKGDGYTF,TGCAGTGCCAAGAAAGGGGATGGCTACACCTTC
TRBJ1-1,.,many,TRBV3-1,CASSQGADTEAFF,TGTGCCAGCAGCCAGGGAGCGGACACTGAAGCTTTCTTT
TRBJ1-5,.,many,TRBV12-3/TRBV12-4,CASSLQVGSNQPQHF,TGTGCCAGCAGCCTACAGGTAGGGTCCAATCAGCCCCAGCATTTT
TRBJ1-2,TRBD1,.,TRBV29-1,CSVGQGRSGYTF,TGCAGCGTTGGACAGGGAAGGAGTGGCTACACCTTC
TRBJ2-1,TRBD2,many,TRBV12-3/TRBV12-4,CASTPGLAGGNEQFF,TGTGCCAGCACCCCGGGACTAGCGGGAGGAAATGAGCAGTTCTTC
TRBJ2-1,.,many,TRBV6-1,CASRLQGSSYNEQFF,TGTGCCAGCAGGCTACAGGGAAGCTCCTACAATGAGCAGTTCTTC
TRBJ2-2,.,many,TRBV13,CASSFRGLYTGELFF,TGTGCCAGCAGCTTCCGGGGACTTTACACCGGGGAGCTGTTTTTT
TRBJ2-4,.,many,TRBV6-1,CASSLGSAKNIQYF,TGTGCCAGCAGTCTCGGATCGGCCAAAAACATTCAGTACTTC
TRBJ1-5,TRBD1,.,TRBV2,CASSGQGPQPQHF,TGTGCCAGCAGTGGACAGGGACCTCAGCCCCAGCATTTT
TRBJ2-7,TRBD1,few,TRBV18,CASSPLGQQTYEQYF,TGTGCCAGCTCACCATTGGGACAGCAAACCTACGAGCAGTACTTC
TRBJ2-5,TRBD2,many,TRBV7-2,CASSLTVAGAAAETQYF,TGTGCCAGCAGCTTAACTGTAGCGGGAGCTGCGGCGGAGACCCAGTACTTC
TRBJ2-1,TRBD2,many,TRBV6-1,CASSEGLAGERYNEQFF,TGTGCCAGCAGTGAAGGGCTAGCGGGAGAAAGGTACAATGAGCAGTTCTTC
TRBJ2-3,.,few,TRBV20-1,CSAVAGLSTGTQYF,TGCAGTGCTGTCGCAGGGCTAAGCACAGGTACGCAGTATTTT
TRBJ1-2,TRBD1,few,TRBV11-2,CASSQQVWTGDYGYTF,TGTGCCAGCAGCCAGCAGGTTTGGACAGGGGACTATGGCTACACCTTC
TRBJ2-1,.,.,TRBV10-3,CAISEAPQGYNEQFF,TGTGCCATCAGTGAGGCGCCACAGGGTTACAATGAGCAGTTCTTC
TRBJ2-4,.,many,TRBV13,CASSSWVANIQYF,TGTGCCAGCAGCTCCTGGGTAGCTAACATTCAGTACTTC
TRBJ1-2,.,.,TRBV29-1,CSVEEATSYGYTF,TGCAGCGTTGAGGAAGCGACTAGCTATGGCTACACCTTC
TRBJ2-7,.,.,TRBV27,CASNTLYEQYF,TGTGCCAGCAACACCCTCTACGAGCAGTACTTC
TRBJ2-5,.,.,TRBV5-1,CASSHDSSPKETQYF,TGCGCCAGCAGCCACGACAGCTCGCCTAAAGAGACCCAGTACTTC
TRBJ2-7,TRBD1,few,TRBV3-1,CASSRGQGISYEQYF,TGTGCCAGCAGCCGTGGACAGGGGATCTCCTACGAGCAGTACTTC
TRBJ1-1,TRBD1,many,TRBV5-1,CASSSDRGSTEAFF,TGTGCCAGCAGCTCCGACAGGGGAAGCACTGAAGCTTTCTTT
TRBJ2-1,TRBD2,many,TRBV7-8,CASSVTSSGGSEQFF,TGTGCCAGCAGCGTTACTAGCTCGGGAGGTAGTGAGCAGTTCTTC
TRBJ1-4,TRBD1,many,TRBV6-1,CASSDSPGGANEKLFF,TGTGCCAGCAGTGATTCCCCAGGGGGGGCTAATGAAAAACTGTTTTTT
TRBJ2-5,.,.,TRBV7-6,CASSPPGGSLGFWETQYF,TGTGCCAGCAGCCCGCCCGGAGGGTCGCTGGGTTTCTGGGAGACCCAGTACTTC
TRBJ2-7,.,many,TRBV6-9,CASSYEGNLGEQYF,TGTGCCAGCAGTTACGAGGGGAACTTGGGCGAGCAGTACTTC
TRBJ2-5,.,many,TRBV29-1,CSVDWQAGETQYF,TGCAGCGTTGATTGGCAGGCGGGGGAGACCCAGTACTTC
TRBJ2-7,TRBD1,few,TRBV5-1,CASSSPRRTGGEQYF,TGCGCCAGCAGCTCACCCCGCCGGACAGGGGGCGAGCAGTACTTC
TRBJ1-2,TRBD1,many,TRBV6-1,CASGGQGARTF,TGTGCCAGCGGAGGACAGGGGGCGAGGACCTTC